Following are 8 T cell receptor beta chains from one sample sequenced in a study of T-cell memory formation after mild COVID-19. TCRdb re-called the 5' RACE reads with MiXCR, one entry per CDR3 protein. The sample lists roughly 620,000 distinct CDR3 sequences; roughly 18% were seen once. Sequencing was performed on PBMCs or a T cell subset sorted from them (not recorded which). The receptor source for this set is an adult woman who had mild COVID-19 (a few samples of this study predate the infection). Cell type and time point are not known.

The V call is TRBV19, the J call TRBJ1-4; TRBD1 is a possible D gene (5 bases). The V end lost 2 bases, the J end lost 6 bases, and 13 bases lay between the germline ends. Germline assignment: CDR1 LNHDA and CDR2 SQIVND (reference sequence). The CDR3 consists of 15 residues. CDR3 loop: CASSIRLKGHEKLFF. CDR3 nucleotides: TGTGCCAGTAGTATAAGGTTAAAGGGGCATGAAAAACTGTTTTTT.

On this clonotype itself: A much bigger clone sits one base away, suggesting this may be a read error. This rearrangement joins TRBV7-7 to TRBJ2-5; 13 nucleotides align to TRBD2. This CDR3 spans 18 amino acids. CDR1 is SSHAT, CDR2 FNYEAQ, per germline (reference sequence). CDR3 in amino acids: CASSLALGTSGNQETQYF. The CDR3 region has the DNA TGTGCTAGCAGCTTAGCGCTGGGGACTAGCGGGAACCAAGAGACCCAGTACTTC.

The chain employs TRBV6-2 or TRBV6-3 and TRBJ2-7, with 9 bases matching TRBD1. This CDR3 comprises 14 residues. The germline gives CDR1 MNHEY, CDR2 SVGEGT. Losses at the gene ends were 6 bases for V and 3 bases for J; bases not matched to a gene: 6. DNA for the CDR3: TGTGCCAGCAGCTTACAGGGGGCCGACTACGAGCAGTACTTC. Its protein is CASSLQGADYEQYF.

The CDR3 DNA reads as TGTGCCAGCAGCTCCGGGACAGGGACTCTCACAGATACGCAGTATTTT. The encoded protein is CASSSGTGTLTDTQYF. The genes are TRBV5-5 and TRBJ2-3, with 9 positions matching TRBD1. The CDR3 loop spans 16 amino acids. Germline CDR1 is SGHKS and CDR2 is YYEKEE (reference sequence). Trimming at V came to 3 bases and at J to 2 bases, leaving 7 bases not matched to a gene.

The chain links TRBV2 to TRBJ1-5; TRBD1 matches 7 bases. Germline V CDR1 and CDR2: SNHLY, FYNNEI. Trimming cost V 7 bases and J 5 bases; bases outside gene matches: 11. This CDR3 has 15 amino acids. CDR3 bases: TGTGCCAGCACCCTCGACAGGGTGGCGGATCAGCCCCAGCATTTT. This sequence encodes CASTLDRVADQPQHF.

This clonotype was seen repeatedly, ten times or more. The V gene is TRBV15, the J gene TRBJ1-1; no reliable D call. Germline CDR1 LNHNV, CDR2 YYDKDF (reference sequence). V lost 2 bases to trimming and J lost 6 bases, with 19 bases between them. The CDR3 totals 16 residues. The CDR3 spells CATSRPRRIGSAEAFF. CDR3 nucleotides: TGTGCCACCAGCAGACCTAGGAGGATTGGCAGCGCTGAAGCTTTCTTT.

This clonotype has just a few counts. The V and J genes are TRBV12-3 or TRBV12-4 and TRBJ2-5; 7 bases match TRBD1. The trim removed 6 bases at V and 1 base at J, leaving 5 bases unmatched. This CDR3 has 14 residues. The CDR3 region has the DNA TGTGCCAGCAGACACGGACAGGTCCAAGAGACCCAGTACTTC. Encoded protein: CASRHGQVQETQYF.

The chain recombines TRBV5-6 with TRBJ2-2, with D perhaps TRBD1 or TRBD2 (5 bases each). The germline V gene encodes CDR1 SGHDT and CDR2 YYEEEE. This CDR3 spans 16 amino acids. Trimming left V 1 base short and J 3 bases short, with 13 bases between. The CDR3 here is CASSLFGAAYTGELFF. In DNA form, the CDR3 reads TGTGCCAGCAGCTTGTTCGGGGCAGCATACACCGGGGAGCTGTTTTTT.